These 20 T cell receptor beta chains were sequenced from one sample in a study of cytomegalovirus exposure and HLA in healthy donors (dated by TCRdb to between 2016 and 2019). Library prep was done by the immunoSEQ multiplex PCR assay. For the multiplex PCR, a mixture combining 60 forward primers for TCR Vbeta segments and 13 reverse primers for TCR Jbeta segments was used. TCRdb limited this immuneACCESS table to in-frame rearrangements with V and J called. A share of clones is missing; checked studies link under half to unresolved V genes, and the rest is unexplained. The table for this sample lists roughly 150,000 clones; 70% to 80% of them were counted only once. 13% to 15% of the sample is in the top ten clones. The sample consisted of PBMCs. These receptors all stem from a woman in her thirties or forties in good health and CMV-seronegative.

This clone was recorded once. V is TRBV29-1 and J is TRBJ1-6; D unclear. Trimming shortened V by 6 bases and J by 7 bases, and 19 bases separated the two germline ends. The CDR3 sequence is 15 residues long. Germline CDR1 and CDR2: SQVTM and ANQGSEA. CDR3 residues: CSVRFGQMINSPLHF. The CDR3 bases are TGCAGCGTCCGTTTTGGGCAGATGATAAATTCACCCCTCCACTTT.

The chain employs TRBV18 and TRBJ1-6; D is possibly TRBD1 (5 bases). This CDR3 is built from 17 residues. Germline V lookup: CDR1 KGHSH, CDR2 LQKENI. V gave up 6 bases and J gave up 8 bases, with 23 bases separating them. CDR3 nucleotides: TGTGCCAGCTCCCCCCCACCAGGGAGGGACTCTGATTCACCCCTCCACTTT. This sequence encodes CASSPPPGRDSDSPLHF.

The chain recombines TRBV7-2 with TRBJ2-3, with 7 bases lining up with TRBD2. With V trimmed by 1 base and J by 2 bases, 3 bases remained unmatched. Per germline, CDR1 SGHTA and CDR2 FQGNSA. The CDR3 is 15 amino acids. CDR3 coding DNA: TGTGCCAGCAGCTTAGTGGCGGGAGTCACAGATACGCAGTATTTT. It encodes CASSLVAGVTDTQYF.

J is TRBJ2-5 and V is TRBV7-8; the match to TRBD2 covers 10 bases. With V trimmed by 0 bases and J by 7 bases, 11 bases remained unmatched. Per the germline V gene, CDR1 is SGHVS and CDR2 is FQNEAQ. The CDR3 has 17 amino acids. The CDR3 DNA sequence: TGTGCCAGCAGCTTAGCCTCGAGCGGGGGGGCCTTCTGGACCCAGTACTTC. As protein: CASSLASSGGAFWTQYF.

The chain recombines TRBV25-1 with TRBJ2-2; TRBD2 matches at 7 bases. Trimming cost V 4 bases and J 3 bases; bases outside gene matches: 2. The CDR3 has 14 residues. In germline, CDR1 is MGHDK, CDR2 SYGVNS. The CDR3 bases are TGTGCCAGCAGTGGACGGGGGGACACCGGGGAGCTGTTTTTT. Protein: CASSGRGDTGELFF.

The gene calls are TRBV29-1 and TRBJ2-1; 8 bases match TRBD2. The CDR3 spans 14 residues. Per germline, CDR1 SQVTM and CDR2 ANQGSEA. Trimming cost V 1 base and J 6 bases; bases outside gene matches: 5. The CDR3 DNA reads as TGCAGCGTTGAAGCCCTCCGGGAGGGCAATGAGCAGTTCTTC. This translates into CSVEALREGNEQFF.

The chain couples TRBV11-3 to TRBJ2-1, with 12 positions matching TRBD2. V lost 5 bases, J lost 8 bases, and 7 bases stayed unmatched. Germline assignment: CDR1 SGHNT and CDR2 YENEEA. CDR3 length equals 15 residues. Written as DNA, the CDR3 is TGTGCCAGCAGCATCGGGACTAGCGGGTTCGATGAGCAGTTCTTC. It is translated as CASSIGTSGFDEQFF.

The genes are TRBV4-1 and TRBJ1-2, with no clear D. CDR3 length: 13 amino acids. Germline loops: CDR1 MGHRA, CDR2 YSYEKL. Between the trimmed V and J ends, which lost 1 base and 4 bases, there was a span of 7 bases. CDR3: CASSQGELYGYTF. The DNA of the CDR3 is TGCGCCAGCAGCCAAGGAGAGCTCTATGGCTACACCTTC.

This clone was observed a handful of times. This rearrangement joins TRBV11-3 to TRBJ2-3; D perhaps matches TRBD1 (6 bases). Trimming cost V 1 base and J 2 bases, with 10 bases left between them. Germline-derived CDR1 and CDR2 are SGHNT and YENEEA. This CDR3 has 15 amino acids. CDR3 sequence reads: CASSLAGTYTDTQYF. The CDR3 DNA reads as TGTGCCAGCAGCTTAGCGGGGACATACACAGATACGCAGTATTTT.

The genes are TRBV2 and TRBJ2-1; 15 bases agree with TRBD2. V dropped 7 bases and J dropped 8; count of bases not matched to a gene: 9. Per germline, CDR1 SNHLY and CDR2 FYNNEI. The CDR3 is 16 residues long. CDR3 DNA sequence: TGTGCCAGCACTCTAGGACTAGCGGGAGGGTGGGATGAGCAGTTCTTC. The encoded protein is CASTLGLAGGWDEQFF. Filled out from reference TRBV2 and TRBJ2-1, the complete variable domain reads EPEVTQTPSHQVTQMGQEVILRCVPISNHLYFYWYRQILGQKVEFLVSFYNNEISEKSEIFDDQFSVERPDGSNFTLKIRSTKLEDSAMYFCASTLGLAGGWDEQFFGPGTRLTVL.

CDR3 protein: CASSISYNSPLHF. The CDR3, as DNA: TGTGCCAGCAGTATCTCCTATAATTCACCCCTCCACTTT. V usage is TRBV11-2 and J usage is TRBJ1-6; D call uncertain. The V gene lost 6 bases and the J gene lost 0 bases, with 3 bases spanning the gap. Germline CDR1 reads SGHAT; CDR2 reads FQNNGV. The CDR3 consists of 13 residues.

This rearrangement joins TRBV27 to TRBJ2-1; 8 bases are shared with TRBD1. Germline V gene data show CDR1 as MNHEY and CDR2 as SMNVEV (reference sequence). V shed 5 bases and J 3 bases; nucleotides not matched to a gene: 18. The CDR3 is 19 amino acids. CDR3 sequence: CASSPGQGWGYADYNEQFF. CDR3 nucleotide sequence: TGTGCCAGCAGTCCAGGACAGGGCTGGGGCTACGCCGACTACAATGAGCAGTTCTTC.

The sample holds a few counts of this clone. The chain combines TRBV19 with TRBJ1-5; 10 nucleotides line up with TRBD1. V lost 5 bases, J lost 5 bases, and 12 bases stayed unmatched. The germline V gene encodes CDR1 LNHDA and CDR2 SQIVND (reference sequence). The CDR3 totals 17 residues. As DNA, the CDR3 is TGTGCCAGTAGTTCCCCTCCGACAGGGGGCTTTCATCAGCCCCAGCATTTT. It is translated as CASSSPPTGGFHQPQHF.

Concerning this clone itself: Other DNA sequences in this specimen translate into the identical CDR3. The chain recombines TRBV5-1 with TRBJ1-1, with D perhaps matching TRBD1 (5 bases). Germline CDR1 SGHRS, CDR2 YFSETQ. The CDR3 has 13 residues. V dropped 4 bases and J dropped 1 base, with 8 bases sitting between them. The CDR3 DNA reads TGCGCCAGCAGCCTACAGGAGAACACTGAAGCTTTCTTT. Protein: CASSLQENTEAFF.

V gene TRBV7-2 combines with J gene TRBJ1-1, with 9 nucleotides matching TRBD1. The V and J ends lost 5 bases and 7 bases, in that order; junction bases with no gene match: 2. This CDR3 comprises 12 residues. CDR1 and CDR2 (germline): SGHTA, FQGNSA. CDR3: CASSPDRGEAFF. The CDR3 bases are TGTGCCAGCAGCCCGGACAGGGGTGAAGCTTTCTTT.

The rearrangement joins TRBV5-1 to TRBJ2-7; 8 bases agree with TRBD1. Unmatched junction bases numbered 12, after V lost 2 bases and J lost 2 bases. The V gene's germline CDR1 is SGHRS and CDR2 YFSETQ. The CDR3 has 17 amino acids. CDR3 DNA sequence: TGCGCCAGCAGCTTTGGGGACAGGTCGATAAACCCCTACGAGCAGTACTTC. As protein: CASSFGDRSINPYEQYF.

CDR3 protein: CASSVAPQVRTSGKDGTQYF. The CDR3 DNA follows: TGTGCCAGCAGCGTAGCACCACAGGTCCGGACTAGCGGGAAAGACGGGACCCAGTACTTC. The chain uses TRBV9 and TRBJ2-5, with 12 bases that match TRBD2. CDR1 is SGDLS and CDR2 is YYNGEE in the germline V gene. V shed 0 bases, J shed 7 bases, and the junction held 19 bases outside the gene matches. This CDR3 comprises 20 residues.

This clone was seen a single time. V usage is TRBV12-5 and J usage is TRBJ2-5, with a possible D match to TRBD2 (6 bases). The CDR3 covers 14 residues. Deletions cut 5 bases from V and 7 bases from J, with 17 bases between. Germline values: CDR1 LGHNT, CDR2 FRNRAP. The CDR3, as DNA: TGTGCTAGTGGTACGGGACTCCTAAGGGGGACCCAGTACTTC. It translates to CASGTGLLRGTQYF.

The chain combines TRBV7-9 with TRBJ2-3, with 7 bases aligning to TRBD1. The germline V gene encodes CDR1 SEHNR and CDR2 FQNEAQ (reference sequence). Trimming cost V 5 bases and J 6 bases; bases outside gene matches: 2. The length of the CDR3 is 12 residues. The CDR3 protein is CASSPGGDTQYF. The CDR3 bases are TGTGCCAGCAGCCCAGGGGGTGATACGCAGTATTTT.

J is TRBJ2-5 and V is TRBV27; 7 nucleotides match TRBD2. The DNA end is a closer match to TRBJ2-7, so the J assignment may be wrong. This CDR3 has 14 amino acids. Germline V gene sequence: CDR1 MNHEY, CDR2 SMNVEV (reference sequence). The CDR3 DNA sequence: TGTGCCAGCAGTCCCGGACTAGATACCTACGAGCAGTACTTC. Its translation is CASSPGLDTYEQYF.